Each of the 17 T cell receptor beta chains below was sequenced from the same sample in a study of blood T cells in healthy people across ages. The authors ran a second PCR of about 7 to 12 cycles using a sample-barcoded 5' primer and a J-beta primer mix. TCRdb ran MiXCR on the 5' RACE reads and lists one entry per CDR3 protein. The table has roughly 1,500,000 distinct CDR3 sequences, 35% to 45% seen once; the top ten hold around 8%. Material: blood. The receptors derive from a young woman in good health.

This clonotype was detected only a few times. J is TRBJ2-1 and V is TRBV5-1, with D tentatively TRBD2 (6 bases). This CDR3 has 15 residues. Per germline, CDR1 SGHRS and CDR2 YFSETQ. V lost 0 bases and J lost 6, with 13 bases in between. This CDR3 is CASSLALALFNEQFF. CDR3 in DNA: TGCGCCAGCAGCTTGGCCCTAGCGCTGTTCAATGAGCAGTTCTTC.

The V and J genes are TRBV29-1 and TRBJ1-2; TRBD1 is a possible D gene (6 bases). Looked up from germline, CDR1 is SQVTM and CDR2 is ANQGSEA. This CDR3 has 16 amino acids. Trimming cost V 5 bases and J 4 bases, with 23 bases left between them. CDR3: CSVRSLQGTLGYGYTF. CDR3 nucleotides: TGCAGCGTTCGATCTCTTCAGGGGACGCTAGGCTATGGCTACACCTTC.

The chain carries TRBV2 and TRBJ2-3; D is unresolved. Germline assignment: CDR1 SNHLY and CDR2 FYNNEI. Between the trimmed V and J ends, which lost 3 bases and 3 bases, there was a span of 7 bases. The CDR3 consists of 13 residues. The CDR3 loop is CASSEDQTDTQYF. For the CDR3, the DNA is TGTGCCAGCAGTGAGGACCAAACAGATACGCAGTATTTT. Supplemented by reference TRBV2 and TRBJ2-3, the full variable domain reads EPEVTQTPSHQVTQMGQEVILRCVPISNHLYFYWYRQILGQKVEFLVSFYNNEISEKSEIFDDQFSVERPDGSNFTLKIRSTKLEDSAMYFCASSEDQTDTQYFGPGTRLTVL.

The rearrangement uses TRBV5-1 and TRBJ2-3; D is perhaps TRBD2 (6 bases). Trimming pared 7 bases from V and 6 bases from J, leaving 21 bases between. The CDR3 is made up of 15 amino acids. CDR1 is SGHRS, CDR2 YFSETQ, per germline. The CDR3 sequence is CASSPGERMADTQYF. DNA for the CDR3: TGCGCCAGCTCCCCGGGGGAGAGGATGGCGGATACGCAGTATTTT.

The rearrangement links TRBV6-5 to TRBJ2-2; TRBD2 agrees at 12 bases. Trimming cost V 3 bases and J 7 bases; bases outside gene matches: 12. This CDR3 spans 18 amino acids. Looked up from germline, CDR1 is MNHEY and CDR2 is SVGAGI. The CDR3 DNA reads as TGTGCCAGCAGTTATAGGCTAGCGGGAGGGCAACCTGGCGGGGAGCTGTTTTTT. This encodes CASSYRLAGGQPGGELFF.

V and J are TRBV5-1 and TRBJ2-5; 11 nucleotides match TRBD2. Germline V lookup: CDR1 SGHRS, CDR2 YFSETQ. The CDR3 is 18 residues long. V was clipped by 2 bases and J by 5 bases; unmatched bases: 14. CDR3 sequence reads: CASSLSSTSGDLGETQYF. In nucleotides, the CDR3 is TGCGCCAGCAGCTTATCCTCGACTAGCGGGGACTTAGGGGAGACCCAGTACTTC.

This clonotype was recorded a few times. The V gene is TRBV5-1, the J gene TRBJ1-2, with 9 positions matching TRBD1. Trimming took 3 bases from V and 6 from J; bases not matched to a gene: 12. CDR1 and CDR2 (germline): SGHRS, YFSETQ. The CDR3 extends over 16 amino acids. CDR3 DNA: TGCGCCAGCAGCTGGGGTCGGGACAGGGTAAACGATGGCTACACCTTC. Translated, it gives CASSWGRDRVNDGYTF.

This clonotype was seen only a few times. The chain uses TRBV6-5 and TRBJ2-1; TRBD2 is a possible D gene (6 bases). Trimming stripped 6 bases from V and 9 bases from J, with 21 bases between. CDR1 is MNHEY and CDR2 is SVGAGI in the germline V gene. This CDR3 has 15 amino acids. The CDR3 coding sequence is TGTGCCAGCAGGGGACTGGAGGCGAAAGAACCTGAGCAGTTCTTC. Protein: CASRGLEAKEPEQFF.

V usage is TRBV28 and J usage is TRBJ1-5; D possibly corresponds to TRBD1 (5 bases). The germline gives CDR1 MDHEN, CDR2 SYDVKM. The CDR3 covers 17 residues. Trimming took off 0 bases at V and 7 bases at J, with 19 bases between the two ends. The chain's CDR3 is CASSLCTLFGGIQPQHF. CDR3 coding DNA: TGTGCCAGCAGTTTATGCACCCTCTTTGGGGGGATCCAGCCCCAGCATTTT.

This clonotype was counted many times. CDR3 bases: TGTGCCAGCAGCCGGGACTACAATGAGCAGTTCTTC. Its translation is CASSRDYNEQFF. This chain connects TRBV12-3 or TRBV12-4 to TRBJ2-1, with a tentative D call TRBD2 (5 bases). Trimming took 6 bases from V and 3 from J, leaving 6 bases between them. CDR3 length: 12 residues.

V usage is TRBV20-1 and J usage is TRBJ2-3; TRBD2 matches at 11 bases. The CDR3 extends over 12 amino acids. V shed 4 bases, J shed 10 bases, and the junction held 4 bases outside the gene matches. Germline CDR1 is DFQATT and CDR2 is SNEGSKA (reference sequence). The CDR3 bases are TGCAGTGCTATACCTAGCGGGAGGCCGCAGTATTTT. Encoded protein: CSAIPSGRPQYF.

This clonotype has only a few counts. V gene TRBV20-1 combines with J gene TRBJ2-7; TRBD2 is a possible D gene (5 bases). Germline V CDR1 and CDR2: DFQATT, SNEGSKA (reference sequence). The ends were cut back, 6 bases at V and 0 bases at J, with 12 bases in the middle. The CDR3 covers 13 residues. DNA of the CDR3: TGCAGTGCCGCCCGGGGAGTCTCCTACGAGCAGTACTTC. Its protein product is CSAARGVSYEQYF.

The chain uses TRBV7-9 and TRBJ2-5; D not certain. Trimming took 5 bases from V and 2 from J, leaving 12 bases between them. CDR3 length: 14 residues. Germline assignment: CDR1 SEHNR and CDR2 FQNEAQ (reference sequence). The DNA for the CDR3 is TGTGCCAGCAGCCCCCTCATGCCGCAAGAGACCCAGTACTTC. This encodes CASSPLMPQETQYF.

V and J are TRBV3-1 and TRBJ1-1; a possible D gene is TRBD1 (6 bases). The germline V gene has CDR1 LGHDT and CDR2 YNNKEL (reference sequence). The V end lost 1 base, the J end lost 8 bases, and 14 bases lay between the germline ends. The CDR3 spans 14 residues. The CDR3, as DNA: TGTGCCAGCAGCCAAGGAAGACAGGCCTGCGAAGCTTTCTTT. This sequence encodes CASSQGRQACEAFF.

The CDR3 loop is CSAPPSGVDEQYF. In nucleotides, the CDR3 is TGCAGTGCTCCCCCTAGCGGGGTCGACGAGCAGTACTTC. V is TRBV20-1 and J is TRBJ2-7, with TRBD2 matching over 9 bases. There are 13 residues in the CDR3. The V gene end was trimmed by 5 bases and the J gene end by 5 bases; junction bases not matched to a gene: 7. Germline assignment: CDR1 DFQATT and CDR2 SNEGSKA (reference sequence).

Only a few counts were recorded for this clonotype. The gene calls are TRBV3-1 and TRBJ2-1; D unresolved. The V gene lost 6 bases and the J gene lost 9 bases, with 12 bases spanning the gap. CDR3 size: 12 residues. The V gene's germline CDR1 is LGHDT and CDR2 YNNKEL (reference sequence). In DNA form, the CDR3 reads TGTGCCAGCAGTGTACCCTGGGGTGAGCAGTTCTTC. Translated, it gives CASSVPWGEQFF.

The chain links TRBV10-3 to TRBJ2-7; D is perhaps TRBD1 (6 bases). The CDR3 length is 16 residues. Germline V lookup: CDR1 ENHRY, CDR2 SYGVKD. The ends were cut back, 3 bases at V and 0 bases at J, with 15 bases in the middle. The CDR3 loop is CAISDLTGQSSYEQYF. Written as DNA, the CDR3 is TGTGCCATCAGTGATTTGACAGGACAAAGCTCCTACGAGCAGTACTTC.